The TCR beta chain under discussion was sequenced for a study of monozygotic twins with inflammatory bowel disease (dated by TCRdb to about 2019). Regarding the research as a whole: The full study comprised around 28 monozygotic twin pairs: nine German pairs (four IBD-concordant, five IBD-discordant) and 19 IBD-discordant Danish pairs. Disease-associated traits were sought mainly through comparisons between IBD patients and their genetically identical healthy co-twins within discordant pairs. Each individual had, on average, about 151 000 unique TCRalpha sequences and 181 000 unique TCRbeta sequences available for analysis.

As concerns this clonotype: Its antigen has not been determined.

The paper's findings and limits, for the study overall: Repertoire similarity did not differ between concordant and discordant twins, which could be due to limited statistical power. No single strong signal or clonotype linked to IBD turned up in the results, so the idea that one exists was not supported. Compared with healthy twins, IBD patients shared fewer clonotypes with other individuals, and the difference was most pronounced in patients with signs of disease activity. Background noise and inter-individual variability may have been introduced into the repertoires by the differing immunosuppressive treatments among patients. The analysis was unable to tell different T cell subtypes apart. TCRbeta repertoire diversity, by inverse Simpson index, was decreased in IBD patients compared with their healthy co-twins.

Library prep was done by 5' RACE. For each TCR library, approximately 3,700 ng of total RNA was used. For each sample, cDNA was synthesized in eight separate reactions using SMARTScribe reverse transcriptase. During cDNA synthesis, template switching was used to introduce unique molecular identifiers that contained a 6-nucleotide sample barcode. Two nested PCRs of about 15 and 9 cycles amplified the TCRalpha and TCRbeta cDNA, and bead purification followed each PCR. Before amplification, cDNA was treated with uracil DNA-glycosylase and purified using the QIAquick PCR purification kit. In the second PCR, Illumina TruSeq-compatible adapters and sample-specific barcodes were added. Library quality and concentration were assessed using TapeStation and Qubit, and roughly 5 ng of each library was pooled. Sequencing of pooled libraries was carried out on an Illumina HiSeq2500 single-index Rapid Run using 2 x 100 bp reads and custom sequencing primers. The authors processed their data as follows. PCR and sequencing errors were corrected by UMI-based consensus assembly using MiGEC version 1.2.6. MiXCR version 2.1.1 handled V(D)J alignment, clonotype assembly and CDR3 extraction. To normalise gene usage, clonotype sharing and MAIT/NKT TCR abundance, the analysis used the top 1000, 10 000 and 20 000 clonotypes per sample. Diversity was computed as the inverse Simpson index with the vegan R package after downsampling to 27 000 UMIs. Paired Mann-Whitney U tests were applied to discordant twin pairs, with Benjamini-Hochberg correction for multiple testing. TCRdb reprocessed the sequencing reads and holds a single record per CDR3 protein sequence, with no DNA. The V and J calls come from TCRdb's annotation, not from the publication. The sample table records 330,000 or so distinct CDR3 sequences. The ten largest clones represent 2% to 2.5% of the sample.

A roughly 2.5 ml peripheral blood sample was drawn into PAXgene tubes per donor and stored at -80°C. Total RNA was isolated from whole blood with the PAXgene blood miRNA kit on an automated QIAcube, without T cell sorting. Deep TCRalpha and TCRbeta repertoire profiling with unique molecular barcoding was performed on peripheral blood of monozygotic twin pairs concordant or discordant for inflammatory bowel disease. Smoking habits were recorded for all twin pairs, and individuals were classified as current, former or never smokers. Specimen: blood. The TCR originated in a human donor with ulcerative colitis or Crohn's disease, or a healthy co-twin of an affected twin (not recorded which).

The CDR3 in this case is CASSPFEIMNTEAFF. Here the chain combines TRBV18 and TRBJ1-1. CDR1 is given as KGHSH and CDR2 as LQKENI, both from the germline V gene. Inclusive of the bounding cysteine and phenylalanine, the CDR3 is 15 residues long. A DNA sequence was not provided. With all but the CDR3 taken from the reference TRBV18 and TRBJ1-1 genes, the full variable domain is: NAGVMQNPRHLVRRRGQEARLRCSPMKGHSHVYWYRQLPEEGLKFMVYLQKENIIDESGMPKERFSAEFPKEGPSILRIQQVVRGDSAAYFCASSPFEIMNTEAFFGQGTRLTVV.